This T cell receptor beta chain was sequenced during a study of T cells in Graves' hyperthyroidism and ophthalmopathy. Authors of the study amplified TCR beta CDR3 regions from RNA transcripts. The TCR CDR3 was amplified in a first-round RT-PCR using the HTBI primer set. TCRdb reanalysed the multiplex PCR reads using MiXCR and keeps one entry per CDR3 protein. The sample holds about 840,000 distinct CDR3 sequences, roughly 40% seen once. CDR3 length: 15 amino acids. V shed 1 base, J shed 4 bases, and the junction held 3 bases outside the gene matches. Per the germline V gene, CDR1 is SEHNR and CDR2 is FQNEAQ (reference sequence). There are many counts of this clonotype. Hyperthyroidism patients were newly diagnosed, had disease duration under 2 months, and were aged 18 to 65 years.

What was sequenced was blood. This clonotype was sampled from a man younger than 35 with Graves' hyperthyroidism. The V and J genes are TRBV7-9 and TRBJ1-2; 10 bases are a match to TRBD1. The CDR3 DNA is TGTGCCAGCAGCTTAGGGGACAGGGGTACCTATGGCTACACCTTC. Translating gives CASSLGDRGTYGYTF.